The 15 T cell receptor beta chains reported below all come from one sample, sequenced in a study of blood T cell repertoires in COVID-19. Here immunoSEQ multiplex PCR was the method, and the copy in TCRdb shows in-frame clones only, minus some. The table lists 200,000 to 250,000 clones, roughly 89% of them singletons. What was sequenced was PBMCs or T cells enriched from blood (not recorded which). Receptors were obtained from a man aged 25 to 45 who had been exposed to COVID-19.

The chain joins TRBV7-6 to TRBJ2-1; 9 bases fit TRBD1. CDR3 size: 15 residues. Germline V gene data show CDR1 as SGHVS and CDR2 as FNYEAQ. With 4 bases clipped from V and 6 bases from J, the junction kept 7 bases outside the gene matches. CDR3 coding DNA: TGTGCCAGCAGCTCCGGGACAGGGTTTTTCAATGAGCAGTTCTTC. Residues: CASSSGTGFFNEQFF.

The V call is TRBV5-6, the J call TRBJ2-7; D is perhaps TRBD2 (6 bases). V dropped 0 bases and J dropped 7 bases, with 8 bases sitting between them. Germline-derived CDR1 and CDR2 are SGHDT and YYEEEE. CDR3 length equals 12 residues. CDR3 loop: CASSLAGGEQYF. The CDR3 region has the DNA TGTGCCAGCAGCTTGGCCGGGGGTGAGCAGTACTTC.

J is TRBJ2-1 and V is TRBV18; D gene unclear. Per the germline V gene, CDR1 is KGHSH and CDR2 is LQKENI. This CDR3 is 12 amino acids long. Trimming removed 3 bases at V and 5 bases at J, with 5 bases between. This chain's CDR3 is CASSPSHNEQFF. The CDR3 DNA reads as TGTGCCAGCTCACCTAGCCACAATGAGCAGTTCTTC.

The V call is TRBV11-2, the J call TRBJ2-3, with D possibly matching TRBD1 (5 bases). There are 13 residues in the CDR3. CDR1 and CDR2 from the germline V gene are SGHAT and FQNNGV. V lost 1 base to trimming and J lost 4 bases, with 6 bases between them. The CDR3 loop reads CASSLGGPDTQYF. CDR3 nucleotide sequence: TGTGCCAGCAGCTTAGGGGGCCCAGATACGCAGTATTTT.

This sequence joins TRBV5-5 and TRBJ1-2; D uncertain. CDR1 is SGHKS, CDR2 YYEKEE, per germline (reference sequence). The CDR3 contains 14 residues. Trimming cost V 1 base and J 0 bases, with 7 bases left between them. The CDR3 region is CASSLTVSNYGYTF. DNA for the CDR3: TGTGCCAGCAGCTTGACAGTTTCTAACTATGGCTACACCTTC.

The chain carries TRBV10-3 and TRBJ2-1; the D is unclear. This CDR3 contains 11 residues. V lost 10 bases to trimming and J lost 9 bases, with 13 bases between them. Germline assignment: CDR1 ENHRY and CDR2 SYGVKD. The DNA of the CDR3 is TGTGCCACCCTCATGGCCAGTGAGCAGTTCTTC. Translating it yields CATLMASEQFF.

The chain couples TRBV2 to TRBJ1-5; the match to TRBD1 covers 11 bases. Per germline, CDR1 SNHLY and CDR2 FYNNEI. V was pared by 1 base and J by 6 bases, with 2 bases of the junction left unmatched. The CDR3 length is 15 residues. The CDR3 loop is CASSEEGTGGQPQHF. The CDR3, as DNA: TGTGCCAGCAGTGAAGAAGGGACAGGGGGTCAGCCCCAGCATTTT.

The chain has TRBV3-1 (or the pseudogene TRBV3-2) and TRBJ1-4; D unclear. V lost 1 base and J 7 bases, leaving 7 bases between the germline ends. CDR3 length equals 13 residues. Germline-derived CDR1 and CDR2 are LGHDT and YNNKEL (reference sequence). CDR3 sequence: CASSQGYSEKLFF. The DNA of the CDR3 is TGTGCCAGCAGCCAAGGATACAGTGAAAAACTGTTTTTT.

The V call is TRBV4-1, the J call TRBJ2-2; TRBD2 agrees at 13 bases. The length of the CDR3 is 22 residues. Looked up from germline, CDR1 is MGHRA and CDR2 is YSYEKL. J was trimmed by 2 bases and V by 3 bases; bases with no gene match: 18. The DNA of the CDR3 is TGCGCCAGCAGCCAGAGATCAATCGGACTAGCGGGGGCCCTAGAAAACACCGGGGAGCTGTTTTTT. This encodes CASSQRSIGLAGALENTGELFF.

CDR3 residues: CASSYSLSQETQYF. Here the CDR3 DNA reads TGTGCCAGCAGTTACTCCTTGAGCCAAGAGACCCAGTACTTC. J is TRBJ2-5 and V is TRBV6-5; D is unresolved. Germline assignment: CDR1 MNHEY and CDR2 SVGAGI. CDR3 length: 14 residues. V lost 0 bases, J lost 1 base, and 6 bases lay in between.

This chain links TRBV6-4 with TRBJ2-1; a weak D match, TRBD2 (6 bases). Germline CDR1 is MRHNA and CDR2 is SNTAGT. CDR3 length equals 13 residues. Trimming stripped 5 bases from V and 1 base from J, with 6 bases between. CDR3 amino acids: CASSRESYNEQFF. CDR3 DNA: TGTGCCAGCAGTCGGGAGTCCTACAATGAGCAGTTCTTC.

This chain connects TRBV9 to TRBJ2-1, with 11 nucleotides matching TRBD2. The V and J ends lost 0 bases and 6 bases, in that order; junction bases with no gene match: 5. Germline V CDR1 and CDR2: SGDLS, YYNGEE. The CDR3 covers 16 residues. Here the CDR3 DNA reads TGTGCCAGCAGCGTAGAGAGTAGCGGGGGGGCCAATGAGCAGTTCTTC. Its protein product is CASSVESSGGANEQFF.

The chain is built from TRBV2 and TRBJ1-5, with a weak D call TRBD1 (5 bases). There are 13 residues in the CDR3. Germline CDR1 is SNHLY and CDR2 is FYNNEI. V was shortened by 8 bases and J by 5 bases, with 13 bases between the two germline ends. The CDR3 here is CASASGGDQPQHF. The CDR3 bases are TGTGCCAGCGCCTCCGGGGGGGATCAGCCCCAGCATTTT.

The chain recombines TRBV11-3 with TRBJ2-1; TRBD2 matches 14 bases. The CDR3 spans 16 residues. Germline V gene data show CDR1 as SGHNT and CDR2 as YENEEA. J lost 7 bases, V lost 1 base, and 3 bases had no gene match. The CDR3 coding sequence is TGTGCCAGCAGCTTAGGGACTAGCGGGGGGCATAATGAGCAGTTCTTC. It is translated as CASSLGTSGGHNEQFF. Using reference TRBV11-3 and TRBJ2-1 for the parts outside the CDR3, the full variable domain is EAGVVQSPRYKIIEKKQPVAFWCNPISGHNTLYWYLQNLGQGPELLIRYENEEAVDDSQLPKDRFSAERLKGVDSTLKIQPAELGDSAVYLCASSLGTSGGHNEQFFGPGTRLTVL.

The chain joins TRBV7-6 to TRBJ2-1; the match to TRBD2 covers 11 bases. Per the germline V gene, CDR1 is SGHVS and CDR2 is FNYEAQ. The V and J ends lost 5 bases and 4 bases, in that order; junction bases with no gene match: 10. CDR3 length equals 17 residues. As DNA, the CDR3 is TGTGCCAGCAGCCGCTCTCCTAGCGGGGGGCCATACAATGAGCAGTTCTTC. Protein sequence: CASSRSPSGGPYNEQFF.